The T cell receptor (beta chain) under discussion was sequenced for a study of monozygotic twins with inflammatory bowel disease (dated by TCRdb to about 2019). Regarding the complete study: The complete study included around 30 monozygotic twin pairs: 19 IBD-discordant Danish pairs and nine German pairs, of which four were IBD-concordant and five were IBD-discordant. Each individual had, on average, about 151 000 unique TCRalpha sequences and 181 000 unique TCRbeta sequences available for analysis. Within discordant pairs, disease-associated traits were sought mainly by comparing IBD patients with their genetically identical healthy co-twins. General findings and caveats noted by the study authors: Repertoire similarity did not differ between concordant and discordant twins, which could be due to limited statistical power. The results gave no support for a single strong signal or clonotype linked to IBD. Because patients received different immunosuppressive treatments, the repertoires may have picked up extra background noise and variability between individuals. Fewer clonotypes were shared with other individuals by IBD patients than by healthy twins, most markedly in patients showing signs of disease activity. Distinction between different T cell subtypes could not be achieved in the analysis. IBD patients had lower TCRbeta repertoire diversity, measured by the inverse Simpson index, than their healthy co-twins.

The cysteine opens and the phenylalanine closes a CDR3 of 20 amino acids. DNA for this receptor is not on file. Library generation was performed with 5' RACE. Each TCR library was prepared from about 3.5 ug of total RNA. For each sample, cDNA synthesis was carried out in eight separate reactions using SMARTScribe reverse transcriptase. Unique molecular identifiers containing a 6-nucleotide sample barcode were introduced through template switching during cDNA synthesis. TCRalpha and TCRbeta cDNA was amplified in two nested PCRs of 16 and 9 cycles, and bead purification was carried out after each PCR. Before amplification, cDNA was treated with uracil DNA-glycosylase and purified using the QIAquick PCR purification kit. In the second PCR, Illumina TruSeq-compatible adapters and sample-specific barcodes were added. Library quality and concentration were assessed using TapeStation and Qubit, and approximately 5 ng of each library was pooled. The pooled libraries were sequenced with 2 x 100 bp reads and custom sequencing primers on an Illumina HiSeq2500 single-index Rapid Run. Turning to the authors' computational methods: MiGEC version 1.2.6 was used for UMI-based consensus assembly to correct PCR and sequencing errors. MiXCR version 2.1.1 was used to carry out V(D)J alignment, clonotype assembly and CDR3 extraction. To normalise gene usage, clonotype sharing and MAIT/NKT TCR abundance, the top 1000, 10 000 and 20 000 clonotypes in each sample were analysed. Diversity was computed as the inverse Simpson index with the vegan R package after downsampling to 27 000 UMIs. Paired Mann-Whitney U tests were applied to discordant twin pairs, with Benjamini-Hochberg correction for multiple testing. The reads were reprocessed in TCRdb, with one entry per CDR3 protein sequence and no accompanying DNA. Clone size and V and J calls follow TCRdb, not the original study. This sample's records show fewer than 350,000 distinct CDR3 sequences. Jointly, the top ten make up around 2% of the sample.

A roughly 2.5 ml peripheral blood sample was drawn into PAXgene tubes per donor and stored at -80°C. Total RNA was isolated from whole blood with the PAXgene blood miRNA kit on an automated QIAcube, without T cell sorting. Peripheral blood from monozygotic twin pairs who were concordant or discordant for inflammatory bowel disease underwent deep TCRalpha and TCRbeta repertoire profiling using unique molecular barcoding. For every twin pair, smoking habits were documented, and each individual was categorised as a current, former or never smoker. In the case of this clonotype: The antigen it recognizes is unknown.

The sequence is built from TRBV1 and TRBJ2-2. TRBV1 is a pseudogene locus. Sequencing input: blood. The sequence derives from a human donor with ulcerative colitis or Crohn's disease, or a healthy co-twin of an affected twin (not recorded which). Here the CDR3 is given as CTSSLVFSAPKSTNTGELFF.